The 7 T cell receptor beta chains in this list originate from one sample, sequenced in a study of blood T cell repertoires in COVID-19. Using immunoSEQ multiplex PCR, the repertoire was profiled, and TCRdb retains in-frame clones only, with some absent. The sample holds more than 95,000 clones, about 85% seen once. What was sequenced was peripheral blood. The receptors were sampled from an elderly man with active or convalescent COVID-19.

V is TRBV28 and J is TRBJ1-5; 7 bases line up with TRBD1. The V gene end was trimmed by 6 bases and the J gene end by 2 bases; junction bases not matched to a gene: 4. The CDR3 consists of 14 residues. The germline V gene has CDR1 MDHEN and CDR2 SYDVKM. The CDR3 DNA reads TGTGCCAGCAGAAATACAGGGGGCAATCAGCCCCAGCATTTT. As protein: CASRNTGGNQPQHF.

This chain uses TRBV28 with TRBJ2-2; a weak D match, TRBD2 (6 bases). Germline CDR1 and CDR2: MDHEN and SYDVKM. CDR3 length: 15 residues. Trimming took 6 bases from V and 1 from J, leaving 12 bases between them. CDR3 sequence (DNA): TGTGCCAGCAGCCCCAGCGGGTTGAACACCGGGGAGCTGTTTTTT. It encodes CASSPSGLNTGELFF.

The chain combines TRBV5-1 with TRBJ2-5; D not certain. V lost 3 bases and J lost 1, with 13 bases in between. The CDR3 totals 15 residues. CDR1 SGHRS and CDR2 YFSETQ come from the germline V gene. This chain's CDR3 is CASSSELTGQETQYF. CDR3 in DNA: TGCGCCAGCAGCTCGGAACTGACTGGCCAAGAGACCCAGTACTTC.

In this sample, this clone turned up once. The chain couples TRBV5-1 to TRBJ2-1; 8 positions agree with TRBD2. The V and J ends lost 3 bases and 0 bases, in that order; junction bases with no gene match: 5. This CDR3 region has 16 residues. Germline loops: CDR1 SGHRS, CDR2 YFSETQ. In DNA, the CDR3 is TGCGCCAGCAGCTCGGGGGGGCGGAGCTCCTACAATGAGCAGTTCTTC. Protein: CASSSGGRSSYNEQFF.

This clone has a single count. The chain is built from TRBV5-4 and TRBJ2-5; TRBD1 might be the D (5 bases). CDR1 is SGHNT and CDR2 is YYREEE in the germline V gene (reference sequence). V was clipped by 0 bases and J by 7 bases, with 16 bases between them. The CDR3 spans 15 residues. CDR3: CASSLVDSHSGTQYF. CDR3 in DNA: TGTGCCAGCAGCTTGGTTGACAGTCACTCAGGGACCCAGTACTTC.

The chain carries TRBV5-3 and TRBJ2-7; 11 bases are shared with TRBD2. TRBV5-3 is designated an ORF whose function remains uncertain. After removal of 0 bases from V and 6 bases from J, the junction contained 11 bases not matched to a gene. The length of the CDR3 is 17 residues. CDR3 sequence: CARSLDVAGGPAPEQYF. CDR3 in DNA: TGTGCCAGAAGCTTGGACGTAGCGGGAGGGCCAGCCCCCGAGCAGTACTTC.

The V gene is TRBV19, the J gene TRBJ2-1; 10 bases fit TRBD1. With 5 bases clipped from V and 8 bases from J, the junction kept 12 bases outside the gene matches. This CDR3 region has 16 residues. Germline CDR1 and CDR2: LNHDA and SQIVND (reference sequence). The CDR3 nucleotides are TGTGCCAGTAGTTCAGTCCGGGACAGGGGAGGGGATGAGCAGTTCTTC. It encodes CASSSVRDRGGDEQFF.